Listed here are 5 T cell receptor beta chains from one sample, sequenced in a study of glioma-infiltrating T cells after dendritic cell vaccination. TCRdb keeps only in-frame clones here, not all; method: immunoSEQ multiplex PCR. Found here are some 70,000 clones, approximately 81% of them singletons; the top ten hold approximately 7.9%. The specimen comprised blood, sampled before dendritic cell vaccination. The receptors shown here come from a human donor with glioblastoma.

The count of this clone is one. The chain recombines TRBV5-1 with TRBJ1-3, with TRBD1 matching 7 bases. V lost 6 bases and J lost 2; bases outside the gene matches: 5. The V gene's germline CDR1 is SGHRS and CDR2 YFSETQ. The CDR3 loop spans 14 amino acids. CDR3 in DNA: TGCGCCAGCAACACCGGGACAGCTGGAAACACCATATATTTT. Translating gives CASNTGTAGNTIYF.

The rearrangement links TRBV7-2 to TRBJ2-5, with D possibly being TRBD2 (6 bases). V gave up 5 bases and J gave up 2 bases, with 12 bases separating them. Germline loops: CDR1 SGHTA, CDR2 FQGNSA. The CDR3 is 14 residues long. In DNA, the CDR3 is TGTGCCAGCAGCATGGACGGGACTCAAGAGACCCAGTACTTC. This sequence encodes CASSMDGTQETQYF.

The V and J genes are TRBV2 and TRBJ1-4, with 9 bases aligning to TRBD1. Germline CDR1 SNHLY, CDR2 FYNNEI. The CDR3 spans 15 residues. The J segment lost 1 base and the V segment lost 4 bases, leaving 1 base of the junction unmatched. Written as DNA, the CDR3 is TGTGCCAGCAGTGGGGGACAGGGAACTAATGAAAAACTGTTTTTT. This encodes CASSGGQGTNEKLFF. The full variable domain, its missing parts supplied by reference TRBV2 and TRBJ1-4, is EPEVTQTPSHQVTQMGQEVILRCVPISNHLYFYWYRQILGQKVEFLVSFYNNEISEKSEIFDDQFSVERPDGSNFTLKIRSTKLEDSAMYFCASSGGQGTNEKLFFGSGTQLSVL.

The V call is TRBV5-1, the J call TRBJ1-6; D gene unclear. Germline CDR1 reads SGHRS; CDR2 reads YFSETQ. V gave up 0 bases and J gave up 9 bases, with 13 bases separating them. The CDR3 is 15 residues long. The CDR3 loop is CASSLDAHSSSPLHF. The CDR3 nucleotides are TGCGCCAGCAGCTTGGATGCGCACTCGAGTTCACCCCTCCACTTT. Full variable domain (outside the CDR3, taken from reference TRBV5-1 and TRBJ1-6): KAGVTQTPRYLIKTRGQQVTLSCSPISGHRSVSWYQQTPGQGLQFLFEYFSETQRNKGNFPGRFSGRQFSNSRSEMNVSTLELGDSALYLCASSLDAHSSSPLHFGNGTRLTVT.

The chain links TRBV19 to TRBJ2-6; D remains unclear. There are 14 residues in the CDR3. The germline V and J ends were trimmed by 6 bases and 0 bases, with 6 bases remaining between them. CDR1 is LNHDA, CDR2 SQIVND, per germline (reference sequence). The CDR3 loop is CASRLPSGANVLTF. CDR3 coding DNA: TGTGCCAGTAGACTGCCCTCTGGGGCCAACGTCCTGACTTTC.